This section outlines one T cell receptor beta chain sequence together with its context. Its specificity is unknown. V shed 5 bases and J shed 3 bases, with 13 bases lying between them. This CDR3 is 14 amino acids long. Germline V gene lookup returns CDR1 SEHNR and CDR2 FQNEAQ (reference sequence). The data were obtained in a study of cytomegalovirus exposure and HLA in healthy donors. Primers for the PCR totalled 60 Vbeta and 13 Jbeta. Measured with immunoSEQ multiplex PCR; TCRdb has only the in-frame clones, and not every one. This sample has 99,000 or so clones, with approximately 81% found just once. Study outcomes and limitations: An ancestry cluster, one associated with Asian ancestry, reportedly showed fewer N-insertions than the 666-donor mean in a later analysis.

This chain uses TRBV7-9 with TRBJ1-1; D is possibly TRBD1 (6 bases). What was sequenced was PBMCs. The receptor was derived from a man aged 30-40 years in good health and CMV-seronegative. This CDR3 is CASSKTGLDTEAFF. CDR3 sequence (DNA): TGTGCCAGCAGCAAAACAGGGCTTGACACTGAAGCTTTCTTT.